Shown below are 21 T cell receptor beta chains from a single sample sequenced in a study of blood T cell repertoires in COVID-19. TCRdb's copy holds only in-frame clones and misses some; the assay was immunoSEQ multiplex PCR. The sample has 250,000 to 300,000 clones, roughly 86% seen once. The sample was PBMCs or T cells enriched from blood (not recorded which). The receptor set was obtained from an older woman who had recovered from COVID-19.

The V and J genes are TRBV5-1 and TRBJ2-5; 9 nucleotides align to TRBD2. V was clipped by 0 bases and J by 5 bases; unmatched bases: 11. The CDR3 runs 17 residues. Germline lookup yields CDR1 SGHRS and CDR2 YFSETQ. CDR3 loop: CASSLAGGSGSLETQYF. The CDR3 bases are TGCGCCAGCAGCTTGGCCGGGGGTAGCGGGAGTTTGGAGACCCAGTACTTC.

The chain has TRBV25-1 and TRBJ2-1, with 7 nucleotides matching TRBD2. Germline V CDR1 and CDR2: MGHDK, SYGVNS. J gave up 6 bases and V 8 bases, and 7 bases lay outside the gene matches. This CDR3 has 13 residues. In DNA form, the CDR3 reads TGTGCCAGCCTGGGGGGGACCCCCAATGAGCAGTTCTTC. It is translated as CASLGGTPNEQFF. Based on the CDR3 plus reference TRBV25-1 and TRBJ2-1, the full variable domain is EADIYQTPRYLVIGTGKKITLECSQTMGHDKMYWYQQDPGMELHLIHYSYGVNSTEKGDLSSESTVSRIRTEHFPLTLESARPSHTSQYLCASLGGTPNEQFFGPGTRLTVL.

This clone was picked up one time. The V and J genes are TRBV24-1 and TRBJ2-3; 8 positions match TRBD1. The trim removed 7 bases at V and 4 bases at J, leaving 18 bases unmatched. The germline CDR1 and CDR2 sequences are KGHDR and SFDVKD. This CDR3 comprises 18 residues. The CDR3 DNA follows: TGTGCCACCAGCCCTCCCAATACCAGGGGGCTGGTGCCAGATACGCAGTATTTT. As protein: CATSPPNTRGLVPDTQYF.

V and J are TRBV30 and TRBJ2-1; D remains unclear. V was pared by 1 base and J by 2 bases, with 9 bases between. Germline values: CDR1 GTSNPN, CDR2 SVGIG (reference sequence). The CDR3 consists of 14 residues. The CDR3 is CAWSGNSPYNEQFF. The CDR3, as DNA: TGTGCCTGGAGTGGAAACAGCCCCTACAATGAGCAGTTCTTC. The full variable domain, with the rest looked up from reference TRBV30 and TRBJ2-1, is SQTIHQWPATLVQPVGSPLSLECTVEGTSNPNLYWYRQAAGRGLQLLFYSVGIGQISSEVPQNLSASRPQDRQFILSSKKLLLSDSGFYLCAWSGNSPYNEQFFGPGTRLTVL.

J is TRBJ2-6 and V is TRBV28; D may be TRBD2 (6 bases). Germline values: CDR1 MDHEN, CDR2 SYDVKM. V lost 5 bases, J lost 5 bases, and 10 bases lay in between. The CDR3 extends over 14 amino acids. DNA of the CDR3: TGTGCCAGCAGTGGGAGGAGGTGGGCCAACGTCCTGACTTTC. Translated, it gives CASSGRRWANVLTF. Drawing the rest from reference TRBV28 and TRBJ2-6, the complete variable domain is DVKVTQSSRYLVKRTGEKVFLECVQDMDHENMFWYRQDPGLGLRLIYFSYDVKMKEKGDIPEGYSVSREKKERFSLILESASTNQTSMYLCASSGRRWANVLTFGAGSRLTVL.

Comment on this clone: Additional DNA sequences in this sample encode the identical CDR3. V usage is TRBV5-1 and J usage is TRBJ1-6, with D possibly matching TRBD1 (5 bases). The CDR3 has 15 amino acids. Germline CDR1 and CDR2: SGHRS and YFSETQ. Trimming cost V 0 bases and J 5 bases, with 9 bases left between them. As DNA, the CDR3 is TGCGCCAGCAGCTTGGACAGGCCTAATAATTCACCCCTCCACTTT. This codes for CASSLDRPNNSPLHF.

The J gene is TRBJ2-7, the V gene TRBV12-3 or TRBV12-4, with D maybe TRBD1 (6 bases). V was clipped by 5 bases and J by 3 bases, with 11 bases between them. The CDR3 runs 13 residues. CDR3 sequence (DNA): TGTGCCAGCAGTGGACAGCAAGACTACGAGCAGTACTTC. Encoded protein: CASSGQQDYEQYF.

This clone was counted a few times. The J gene is TRBJ2-5, the V gene TRBV11-2, with 10 bases aligning to TRBD2. Germline loops: CDR1 SGHAT, CDR2 FQNNGV. Unmatched junction bases numbered 13, after V lost 5 bases and J lost 4 bases. This CDR3 has 17 amino acids. The CDR3 sequence is CASSPLGSSGSRETQYF. CDR3 sequence (DNA): TGTGCCAGCAGCCCTCTGGGGTCTAGCGGGAGCAGAGAGACCCAGTACTTC.

The rearrangement uses TRBV27 and TRBJ2-3, with TRBD1 as a possible D gene (6 bases). The CDR3 runs 15 residues. Per the germline V gene, CDR1 is MNHEY and CDR2 is SMNVEV (reference sequence). Trimming left V 6 bases short and J 4 bases short, with 17 bases between. Here the CDR3 DNA reads TGTGCCAGCAGCCGTTATCCCCAGGGGTCAGATACGCAGTATTTT. This translates into CASSRYPQGSDTQYF.

The V and J genes are TRBV5-1 and TRBJ1-2; 7 bases are shared with TRBD1. Germline values: CDR1 SGHRS, CDR2 YFSETQ. The length of the CDR3 is 13 residues. J lost 7 bases, V lost 1 base, and 4 bases had no gene match. The CDR3 DNA sequence: TGCGCCAGCAGCTTGAACAGGGACAGTGGCTACACCTTC. Amino acids: CASSLNRDSGYTF.

The V call is TRBV10-1, the J call TRBJ1-1; D possibly corresponds to TRBD1 (5 bases). Between the trimmed V and J ends, which lost 8 bases and 2 bases, there was a span of 12 bases. Germline CDR1 is WNHNN and CDR2 is SYGVQD (reference sequence). The CDR3 totals 13 residues. The CDR3 spells CASALQGNTEAFF. DNA for the CDR3: TGCGCCAGCGCCCTCCAGGGAAACACTGAAGCTTTCTTT.

The chain recombines TRBV15 with TRBJ1-5; D unresolved. This CDR3 has 13 amino acids. Germline CDR1 is LNHNV and CDR2 is YYDKDF (reference sequence). The V and J ends lost 4 bases and 5 bases respectively, with 9 bases between them. The CDR3 nucleotides are TGTGCCACCAGCACAGACACAGATCAGCCCCAGCATTTT. Amino acids: CATSTDTDQPQHF.

This clone was counted only a few times. This chain uses TRBV19 with TRBJ2-7; 9 nucleotides agree with TRBD1. Trimming at V came to 6 bases and at J to 3 bases, leaving 6 bases not matched to a gene. Germline CDR1 and CDR2: LNHDA and SQIVND (reference sequence). The CDR3 spans 14 residues. CDR3 loop: CASSPTGGNYEQYF. The CDR3 DNA follows: TGTGCCAGTAGCCCGACAGGGGGTAACTACGAGCAGTACTTC.

The rearrangement links TRBV5-1 to TRBJ2-1; 8 bases align to TRBD2. Per germline, CDR1 SGHRS and CDR2 YFSETQ. V gave up 0 bases and J gave up 4 bases; unmatched junction bases: 3. This CDR3 has 15 residues. CDR3 sequence reads: CASSLDVAGYNEQFF. DNA for the CDR3: TGCGCCAGCAGCTTGGATGTAGCGGGGTACAATGAGCAGTTCTTC.

This sequence joins TRBV4-1 and TRBJ1-5; D is possibly TRBD1 (5 bases). Germline CDR1 MGHRA, CDR2 YSYEKL. This CDR3 contains 13 residues. V was clipped by 6 bases and J by 6 bases, with 12 bases between them. The CDR3 protein is CASSQAGSQPQHF. CDR3 sequence (DNA): TGCGCCAGCAGTCAGGCAGGGTCTCAGCCCCAGCATTTT.

The chain joins TRBV5-6 to TRBJ1-1; unclear D gene. V lost 2 bases to trimming and J lost 6 bases, with 8 bases between them. The CDR3 runs 12 residues. CDR1 is SGHDT, CDR2 YYEEEE, per germline. This chain's CDR3 is CASSLLNAEAFF. The DNA of the CDR3 is TGTGCCAGCAGCTTACTCAATGCTGAAGCTTTCTTT.

J is TRBJ2-3 and V is TRBV28; no reliable D call. The V gene's germline CDR1 is MDHEN and CDR2 SYDVKM. Deletions cut 3 bases from V and 3 bases from J, with 10 bases between. The CDR3 has 14 residues. The CDR3 sequence: CASSFSAGTDTQYF. The CDR3 region has the DNA TGTGCCAGCAGTTTTTCGGCAGGAACAGATACGCAGTATTTT.

The table lists this clone with a count of one. V gene TRBV13 combines with J gene TRBJ1-1; D might be TRBD1 (5 bases). CDR3 length: 13 amino acids. The V gene's germline CDR1 is PRHDT and CDR2 FYEKMQ (reference sequence). V was cut by 2 bases and J by 1 base, with 5 bases left in between. CDR3 amino acids: CASSLRGNTEAFF. The CDR3, as DNA: TGTGCCAGCAGCTTAAGGGGGAACACTGAAGCTTTCTTT.

This clone was observed many times. A junction boundary mismatches the germline segment, possibly from a read error. V usage is TRBV30 and J usage is TRBJ2-2, with D unresolved. The CDR3 consists of 13 residues. The V gene's germline CDR1 is GTSNPN and CDR2 SVGIG (reference sequence). The CDR3 loop is CAWSPAKTGELFF. The CDR3 bases are TGTGCCTGGAGTCCAGCGAAGACCGGGGAGCTGTTTTTT.

V and J are TRBV3-1 (or the pseudogene TRBV3-2) and TRBJ1-1; D is perhaps TRBD1 (5 bases). This CDR3 has 16 residues. Trimming removed 5 bases at V and 1 base at J, with 17 bases between. CDR1 is LGHDT and CDR2 is YNNKEL in the germline V gene (reference sequence). The CDR3 nucleotides are TGTGCCAGCAGCGCGCAGGGCTTCGCCACGAACACTGAAGCTTTCTTT. It is translated as CASSAQGFATNTEAFF.

The chain is built from TRBV2 and TRBJ2-5, with TRBD2 identical over 8 bases. The CDR3 is 14 amino acids. V gave up 4 bases and J gave up 5 bases; unmatched junction bases: 6. Germline-derived CDR1 and CDR2 are SNHLY and FYNNEI. The CDR3 nucleotides are TGTGCCAGCAGTGTCTCGGGAGGGCAGGAGACCCAGTACTTC. The encoded protein is CASSVSGGQETQYF.